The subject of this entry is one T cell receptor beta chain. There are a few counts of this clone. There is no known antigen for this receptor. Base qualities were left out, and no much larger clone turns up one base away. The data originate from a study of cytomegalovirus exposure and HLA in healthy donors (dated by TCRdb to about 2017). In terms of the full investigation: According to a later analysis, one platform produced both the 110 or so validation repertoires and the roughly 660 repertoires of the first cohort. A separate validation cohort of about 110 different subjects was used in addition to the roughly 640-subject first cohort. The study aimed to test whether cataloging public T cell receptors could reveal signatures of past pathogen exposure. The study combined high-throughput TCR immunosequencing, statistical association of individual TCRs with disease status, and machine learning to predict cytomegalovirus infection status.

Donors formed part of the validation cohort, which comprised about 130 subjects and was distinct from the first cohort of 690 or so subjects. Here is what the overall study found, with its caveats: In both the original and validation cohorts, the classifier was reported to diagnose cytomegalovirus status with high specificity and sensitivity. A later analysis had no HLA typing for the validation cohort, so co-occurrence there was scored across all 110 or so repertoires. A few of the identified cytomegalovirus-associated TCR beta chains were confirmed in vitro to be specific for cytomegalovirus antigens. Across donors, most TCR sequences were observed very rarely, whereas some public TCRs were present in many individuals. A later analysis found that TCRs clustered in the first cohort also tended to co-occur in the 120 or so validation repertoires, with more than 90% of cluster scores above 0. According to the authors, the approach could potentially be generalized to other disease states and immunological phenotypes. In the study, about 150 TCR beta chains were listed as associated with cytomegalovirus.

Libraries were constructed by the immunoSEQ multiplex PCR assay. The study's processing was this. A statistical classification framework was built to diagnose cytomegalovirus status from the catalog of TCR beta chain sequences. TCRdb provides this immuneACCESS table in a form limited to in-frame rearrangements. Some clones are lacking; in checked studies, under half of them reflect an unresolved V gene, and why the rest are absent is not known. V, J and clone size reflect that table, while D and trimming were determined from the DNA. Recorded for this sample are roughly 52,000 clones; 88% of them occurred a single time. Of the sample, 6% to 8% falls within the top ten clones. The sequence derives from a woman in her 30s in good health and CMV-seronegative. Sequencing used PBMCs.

The CDR3 protein sequence reads: CASSLANEQFF. The DNA is as follows: TGTGCCAGCAGCTTGGCTAATGAGCAGTTCTTC. The rearrangement joined TRBV5-4 to TRBJ2-1; no D gene call is confident. The CDR3 covers 11 residues, taking in both the cysteine and the phenylalanine. This entry keeps only the CDR3 DNA: 33 bases, framed from base 1. Trimming removed 0 bases from V and 7 bases from J, leaving 2 bases between the germline ends. The germline V gene (reference sequence) supplies CDR1 SGHNT and CDR2 YYREEE.